This entry lists 24 T cell receptor beta chains sequenced from one sample in a study of blood T cell repertoires in COVID-19. Assay: immunoSEQ multiplex PCR; the TCRdb copy retains only in-frame clones and omits some. The sample lists about 76,000 clones, roughly nine tenths occurring once. The source material was peripheral blood. All receptors come from a human donor in a cohort sampled during active COVID-19.

This clone was seen a single time. The chain employs TRBV19 and TRBJ2-1, with D perhaps matching TRBD1 (6 bases). Germline values: CDR1 LNHDA, CDR2 SQIVND (reference sequence). The V end lost 3 bases, the J end lost 5 bases, and 14 bases lay between the germline ends. This CDR3 has 15 amino acids. CDR3 sequence (DNA): TGTGCCAGTAGTATCGTCCGGGACACAGACAATGAGCAGTTCTTC. Translation gives CASSIVRDTDNEQFF.

The rearrangement uses TRBV2 and TRBJ2-3, with a possible D match to TRBD2 (5 bases). V was shortened by 10 bases and J by 0 bases, with 14 bases between the two germline ends. CDR3 length: 14 amino acids. Looked up from germline, CDR1 is SNHLY and CDR2 is FYNNEI. The CDR3 DNA reads as TGTGCCATCACACTGGCGGGTAGCACAGATACGCAGTATTTT. This translates into CAITLAGSTDTQYF.

CDR3 sequence reads: CASKTDRINEKLFF. CDR3 nucleotide sequence: TGTGCCAGCAAGACGGACAGGATCAATGAAAAACTGTTTTTT. The V call is TRBV6-5, the J call TRBJ1-4; TRBD1 agrees at 7 bases. The germline CDR1 and CDR2 sequences are MNHEY and SVGAGI. The CDR3 is made up of 14 amino acids. Germline trimming cut 7 bases from V and 5 bases from J; bases unmatched to any gene: 7.

This chain links TRBV7-3 with TRBJ2-1, with 7 positions matching TRBD2. CDR3 length: 13 residues. Germline V CDR1 and CDR2: SGHTA, FQGTGA. With V trimmed by 10 bases and J by 4 bases, 7 bases remained unmatched. Here the CDR3 DNA reads TGTGCCACGGCTAGCGGTCCTTACAATGAGCAGTTCTTC. Amino acids: CATASGPYNEQFF. The whole variable domain, remainder taken from reference TRBV7-3 and TRBJ2-1, is GAGVSQTPSNKVTEKGKYVELRCDPISGHTALYWYRQSLGQGPEFLIYFQGTGAADDSGLPNDRFFAVRPEGSVSTLKIQRTERGDSAVYLCATASGPYNEQFFGPGTRLTVL.

This chain connects TRBV5-6 to TRBJ1-6; D perhaps matches TRBD1 (5 bases). Germline values: CDR1 SGHDT, CDR2 YYEEEE. The V end lost 4 bases, the J end lost 2 bases, and 13 bases lay between the germline ends. This CDR3 contains 16 residues. The CDR3 nucleotides read TGTGCCAGCAGCGTCGAAGGGGCCCCCTATAATTCACCCCTCCACTTT. It translates to CASSVEGAPYNSPLHF.

The J gene is TRBJ2-2, the V gene TRBV6-5; no reliable D call. Germline V gene lookup returns CDR1 MNHEY and CDR2 SVGAGI. The ends were cut back, 6 bases at V and 6 bases at J, with 11 bases in the middle. This CDR3 comprises 13 residues. The DNA of the CDR3 is TGTGCCAGCAGCCAATTTGGGCCCGGGGAGCTGTTTTTT. Its protein product is CASSQFGPGELFF.

The chain employs TRBV28 and TRBJ1-5, with D uncertain. The germline V gene has CDR1 MDHEN and CDR2 SYDVKM. The CDR3 runs 17 residues. Trimming left V 2 bases short and J 3 bases short, with 17 bases between. CDR3 sequence reads: CASSLMSGGYNNQPQHF. As DNA, the CDR3 is TGTGCCAGCAGTTTAATGTCCGGCGGATATAACAATCAGCCCCAGCATTTT.

J is TRBJ2-3 and V is TRBV5-4; D is uncertain. Trimming pared 3 bases from V and 2 bases from J, leaving 4 bases between. The CDR3 is 12 residues long. Germline assignment: CDR1 SGHNT and CDR2 YYREEE (reference sequence). The CDR3 nucleotides read TGTGCCAGCAGCTCTTCCACAGATACGCAGTATTTT. Residues: CASSSSTDTQYF.

The CDR3 loop reads CASNVQGLTNEKLFF. CDR3 DNA: TGTGCCAGCAACGTTCAGGGCCTGACTAATGAAAAACTGTTTTTT. The J gene is TRBJ1-4, the V gene TRBV7-6; tentative D call: TRBD1 (5 bases). Germline assignment: CDR1 SGHVS and CDR2 FNYEAQ. Trimming took 7 bases from V and 2 from J, leaving 14 bases between them. There are 15 residues in the CDR3. Full variable domain (rest looked up from reference TRBV7-6 and TRBJ1-4): GAGVSQSPRYKVTKRGQDVALRCDPISGHVSLYWYRQALGQGPEFLTYFNYEAQQDKSGLPNDRFSAERPEGSISTLTIQRTEQRDSAMYRCASNVQGLTNEKLFFGSGTQLSVL.

This clone was detected once. The V gene is TRBV3-1 (or the pseudogene TRBV3-2), the J gene TRBJ2-3; 10 bases are a match to TRBD2. The CDR3 extends over 23 amino acids. Germline lookup yields CDR1 LGHDT and CDR2 YNNKEL (reference sequence). The ends lost 1 base at V and 3 bases at J; junction bases unmatched: 25. CDR3: CASSQVVRFPGPSGSRGTDTQYF. CDR3 nucleotide sequence: TGTGCCAGCAGCCAAGTTGTAAGGTTCCCGGGGCCTAGCGGGAGTCGAGGTACAGATACGCAGTATTTT.

This chain uses TRBV5-1 with TRBJ2-5, with 7 nucleotides matching TRBD2. CDR3 length: 14 residues. Losses at the gene ends were 4 bases for V and 2 bases for J; bases not matched to a gene: 5. Per the germline V gene, CDR1 is SGHRS and CDR2 is YFSETQ. As DNA, the CDR3 is TGCGCCAGCAGCCTGAGGACTAGTCAAGAGACCCAGTACTTC. Translated, it gives CASSLRTSQETQYF.

This rearrangement joins TRBV6-2 or TRBV6-3 to TRBJ1-1; D not resolved. Germline CDR1 is MNHEY and CDR2 is SVGEGT. Deletions cut 0 bases from V and 11 bases from J, with 10 bases between. The CDR3 has 12 residues. Here the CDR3 DNA reads TGTGCCAGCAGTTACTCGAGGGTCGGGGCTTTCTTT. Its protein is CASSYSRVGAFF.

About this clone: Germline and junction disagree at one end, which may indicate a read error. This sequence joins TRBV6-6 and TRBJ2-5; 7 positions match TRBD2. Germline assignment: CDR1 MNHNY and CDR2 SVGAGI (reference sequence). This CDR3 contains 13 residues. CDR3 in amino acids: CAGRSGTQETQYF. CDR3 in DNA: TGTGCCGGCAGAAGCGGGACGCAAGAGACCCAGTACTTC.

This chain uses TRBV6-2 or TRBV6-3 with TRBJ2-7; D perhaps matches TRBD2 (5 bases). V dropped 0 bases and J dropped 11 bases, with 8 bases sitting between them. The CDR3 covers 11 residues. The V gene's germline CDR1 is MNHEY and CDR2 SVGEGT. The CDR3 nucleotides read TGTGCCAGCAGTTACTCGGAGGTGGAGTACTTC. Translated, it gives CASSYSEVEYF.

The chain links TRBV7-2 to TRBJ1-4, with TRBD1 as a possible D gene (6 bases). Germline lookup yields CDR1 SGHTA and CDR2 FQGNSA. This CDR3 is built from 15 residues. V was pared by 5 bases and J by 0 bases, with 10 bases between. CDR3 nucleotide sequence: TGTGCCAGCAGCGAACAGGGTTCAACTAATGAAAAACTGTTTTTT. Translated, it gives CASSEQGSTNEKLFF.

This chain joins TRBV24-1 and TRBJ1-5, with 7 bases lining up with TRBD1. CDR1 and CDR2 from the germline V gene are KGHDR and SFDVKD. This CDR3 has 14 residues. V shed 5 bases and J 5 bases; nucleotides not matched to a gene: 5. The CDR3 spells CATSGTGSDQPQHF. The CDR3 DNA sequence: TGTGCCACCAGTGGGACAGGCTCGGATCAGCCCCAGCATTTT.

J is TRBJ2-7 and V is TRBV18, with TRBD1 matching 10 bases. V lost 4 bases and J lost 2; bases outside the gene matches: 2. Germline CDR1 is KGHSH and CDR2 is LQKENI. The CDR3 extends over 14 amino acids. The CDR3 loop is CASSQDRGAYEQYF. The CDR3 DNA reads as TGTGCCAGCTCACAGGACAGGGGGGCCTACGAGCAGTACTTC.

The V call is TRBV4-3, the J call TRBJ2-7, with no clear D. From germline, CDR1 is LGHNA and CDR2 YSLEER. The V end was cut by 0 bases, the J end by 1 base, with 4 bases between. The CDR3 spans 13 residues. CDR3 sequence reads: CASSQDNSYEQYF. The DNA for the CDR3 is TGCGCCAGCAGCCAAGACAATTCCTACGAGCAGTACTTC.

V gene TRBV3-1 (or the pseudogene TRBV3-2) combines with J gene TRBJ2-2; TRBD1 agrees at 10 bases. CDR1 and CDR2 from the germline V gene are LGHDT and YNNKEL (reference sequence). CDR3 length: 18 residues. The V and J ends lost 6 bases and 5 bases, in that order; junction bases with no gene match: 15. Here the CDR3 DNA reads TGTGCCAGCAGACCTACTGCAACCGGGACAGGGGCTACCGGGGAGCTGTTTTTT. This encodes CASRPTATGTGATGELFF.

V and J are TRBV19 and TRBJ2-7; 10 bases line up with TRBD2. Germline V gives CDR1 LNHDA, CDR2 SQIVND (reference sequence). Trimming took 2 bases from V and 4 from J; bases not matched to a gene: 5. The CDR3 consists of 15 residues. The CDR3 reads CASSIKLAGSYEQYF. CDR3 bases: TGTGCCAGTAGTATAAAACTAGCGGGAAGTTACGAGCAGTACTTC. Filled out from reference TRBV19 and TRBJ2-7, the complete variable domain reads DGGITQSPKYLFRKEGQNVTLSCEQNLNHDAMYWYRQDPGQGLRLIYYSQIVNDFQKGDIAEGYSVSREKKESFPLTVTSAQKNPTAFYLCASSIKLAGSYEQYFGPGTRLTVT.

V gene TRBV4-2 combines with J gene TRBJ2-4; no clear D. The CDR3 extends over 15 amino acids. V was trimmed by 4 bases and J by 0 bases, leaving 10 bases between them. Germline CDR1 reads LGHNA; CDR2 reads YNFKEQ. CDR3 nucleotide sequence: TGTGCCAGCAGCCCGCGAGTTCTAGCCAAAAACATTCAGTACTTC. This translates into CASSPRVLAKNIQYF.

This chain joins TRBV9 and TRBJ2-5, with a tentative D call TRBD2 (6 bases). V was pared by 0 bases and J by 0 bases, with 9 bases between. Germline V gives CDR1 SGDLS, CDR2 YYNGEE. The CDR3 loop spans 15 amino acids. CDR3 loop: CASSVGGGNQETQYF. The CDR3 DNA reads as TGTGCCAGCAGCGTAGGAGGCGGGAACCAAGAGACCCAGTACTTC.

The V gene is TRBV11-2, the J gene TRBJ1-3; TRBD1 might be the D (5 bases). Germline V CDR1 and CDR2: SGHAT, FQNNGV. There are 16 residues in the CDR3. V shed 2 bases and J shed 4 bases, with 15 bases lying between them. The CDR3 region is CASSLRPTGQGNTIYF. CDR3 coding DNA: TGTGCCAGCAGCTTACGTCCCACAGGCCAAGGAAACACCATATATTTT.

The chain employs TRBV11-2 and TRBJ1-6; weak D call: TRBD1 (5 bases). Trimming removed 5 bases from V and 7 bases from J, with 9 bases in between. Looked up from germline, CDR1 is SGHAT and CDR2 is FQNNGV. The CDR3 is 13 residues long. The CDR3 sequence is CASSERQNSPLHF. CDR3 nucleotide sequence: TGTGCCAGCAGCGAGAGACAGAATTCACCCCTCCACTTT.